The entry below gives a single T cell receptor (beta chain) sequence along with its context. Its antigen is still unknown. Both 60 Vbeta primers and 13 Jbeta primers went into the PCR. In the source study's methods: About 83 million unique TCR beta chains, 8.5 million to 14 million shared, were counted in a later analysis. Repertoires were generated with immunoSEQ multiplex PCR, while TCRdb's copy carries only in-frame clones and drops some. V and J calls and clone size follow that table, whereas D and trimming were derived from the DNA. This sample has 170,000 or so clones, with just under 80% found just once. This entry is derived from a study of cytomegalovirus exposure and HLA in healthy donors. V shed 6 bases and J shed 0 bases, with 12 bases lying between them. Looked up from germline, CDR1 is MNHNY and CDR2 is SVGAGI (reference sequence). This CDR3 has 15 residues. Study results and caveats: Data from an earlier analysis indicated that most TCR beta V segments were productive either about 87% or about 30% of the time. By a later analysis, the bulk of CMV-associated TCR beta chains appeared HLA-restricted.

The chain recombines TRBV6-6 with TRBJ1-3, with D possibly TRBD1 on 6 matching bases. What was sequenced was PBMCs. The TCR sequence derives from a woman aged 45-60 years in good health and CMV-seropositive. CDR3 bases: TGTGCCAGCAGCCGCGGACAGACCTCTGGAAACACCATATATTTT. Its translation is CASSRGQTSGNTIYF.